Following are 26 T cell receptor beta chains from one sample sequenced in a study of cytomegalovirus exposure and HLA in healthy donors. 13 Jbeta primers and 60 Vbeta primers were used for the PCR. Some clones are missing from TCRdb's copy, which holds only in-frame ones; the method was immunoSEQ multiplex PCR. The sample lists over 90,000 clones; approximately 76% were seen once. Material for sequencing was PBMCs. The receptor source for this set is a woman aged 55 to 70 in good health and CMV-seropositive.

The chain combines TRBV29-1 with TRBJ2-7, with 9 bases matching TRBD1. The CDR3 contains 13 residues. Germline trimming cut 2 bases from V and 4 bases from J; bases unmatched to any gene: 3. Per germline, CDR1 SQVTM and CDR2 ANQGSEA. Here the CDR3 DNA reads TGCAGCGTTGAAAAGGGACAGGGATACGAGCAGTACTTC. Protein sequence: CSVEKGQGYEQYF.

This clone has a handful of counts. V gene TRBV10-3 combines with J gene TRBJ1-2; 7 positions match TRBD1. In germline, CDR1 is ENHRY, CDR2 SYGVKD. The length of the CDR3 is 13 residues. With 7 bases clipped from V and 6 bases from J, the junction kept 8 bases outside the gene matches. The CDR3 region is CAINPTGTDGYTF. CDR3 in DNA: TGTGCCATCAACCCGACAGGGACGGATGGCTACACCTTC.

CDR3 nucleotide sequence: TGTGCCAGCAGTCCCCTCGGAGATACGCAGTATTTT. This translates into CASSPLGDTQYF. This rearrangement joins TRBV27 to TRBJ2-3, with D unresolved. The germline V gene has CDR1 MNHEY and CDR2 SMNVEV (reference sequence). This CDR3 is 12 amino acids long. V lost 5 bases to trimming and J lost 5 bases, with 8 bases between them.

This chain uses TRBV5-6 with TRBJ2-5; TRBD1 agrees at 7 bases. The CDR3 sequence is 17 residues long. With V trimmed by 6 bases and J by 1 base, 15 bases remained unmatched. Germline CDR1 reads SGHDT; CDR2 reads YYEEEE. The CDR3 loop reads CASTWGPVGTVQETQYF. The CDR3 DNA reads as TGTGCCAGCACCTGGGGTCCCGTTGGGACAGTCCAAGAGACCCAGTACTTC.

This sequence joins TRBV30 and TRBJ2-7; TRBD2 matches at 7 bases. Germline V gene data show CDR1 as GTSNPN and CDR2 as SVGIG (reference sequence). This CDR3 is built from 16 residues. V shed 0 bases, J shed 7 bases, and the junction held 15 bases outside the gene matches. CDR3 amino acids: CAWSVRGEGPLGEQYF. Here the CDR3 DNA reads TGTGCCTGGAGTGTAAGAGGGGAGGGACCTCTGGGGGAGCAGTACTTC.

V and J are TRBV13 and TRBJ2-7; TRBD1 matches 8 bases. V gave up 3 bases and J gave up 6 bases; unmatched junction bases: 1. The CDR3 has 12 amino acids. Looked up from germline, CDR1 is PRHDT and CDR2 is FYEKMQ (reference sequence). CDR3 region: CASSFDRGEQYF. CDR3 bases: TGTGCCAGCAGCTTCGACAGGGGCGAGCAGTACTTC.

This sequence joins TRBV5-1 and TRBJ2-2; D is possibly TRBD1 (6 bases). Trimming took off 1 base at V and 2 bases at J, with 9 bases between the two ends. Germline values: CDR1 SGHRS, CDR2 YFSETQ. There are 15 residues in the CDR3. The CDR3 is CASSLSGVNTGELFF. In nucleotides, the CDR3 is TGCGCCAGCAGCTTGTCAGGGGTCAACACCGGGGAGCTGTTTTTT.

The rearrangement links TRBV18 to TRBJ2-7; 13 bases match TRBD2. The CDR3 is 17 residues long. Germline CDR1 reads KGHSH; CDR2 reads LQKENI. With 4 bases clipped from V and 9 bases from J, the junction kept 15 bases outside the gene matches. CDR3 amino acids: CASSLLSGTSGTLGQYF. The DNA for the CDR3 is TGTGCCAGCTCACTTCTCTCCGGGACTAGCGGGACCCTCGGGCAGTACTTC.

The chain couples TRBV28 to TRBJ2-1; tentatively, D is TRBD2 (6 bases). This CDR3 is 18 amino acids long. V gave up 3 bases and J gave up 3 bases, with 21 bases separating them. Per germline, CDR1 MDHEN and CDR2 SYDVKM. The CDR3 spells CASSLGPWGAGLYNEQFF. DNA for the CDR3: TGTGCCAGCAGTTTGGGCCCCTGGGGAGCGGGCCTCTACAATGAGCAGTTCTTC.

The chain employs TRBV7-6 and TRBJ2-1, with TRBD2 matching over 8 bases. V was pared by 2 bases and J by 6 bases, with 3 bases of the junction left unmatched. The length of the CDR3 is 14 residues. Germline V gene data show CDR1 as SGHVS and CDR2 as FNYEAQ. Written as DNA, the CDR3 is TGTGCCAGCAGCTTAACCCGGGAGGGCAATGAGCAGTTCTTC. Its translation is CASSLTREGNEQFF.

The CDR3 loop reads CASSRLAGGVGSYNEQFF. As DNA, the CDR3 is TGTGCCAGCTCGCGACTAGCGGGAGGAGTAGGCTCCTACAATGAGCAGTTCTTC. The chain is built from TRBV7-6 and TRBJ2-1; 13 bases agree with TRBD2. The CDR3 length is 18 residues. CDR1 is SGHVS, CDR2 FNYEAQ, per germline. V was pared by 8 bases and J by 0 bases, with 10 bases of the junction left unmatched. Supplemented by reference TRBV7-6 and TRBJ2-1, the full variable domain reads GAGVSQSPRYKVTKRGQDVALRCDPISGHVSLYWYRQALGQGPEFLTYFNYEAQQDKSGLPNDRFSAERPEGSISTLTIQRTEQRDSAMYRCASSRLAGGVGSYNEQFFGPGTRLTVL.

Notes on this clone: Relative to the germline gene, one junction end is altered; a read error may explain this. The chain carries TRBV7-9 and TRBJ1-4; a possible D gene is TRBD1 (5 bases). The germline CDR1 and CDR2 sequences are SEHNR and FQNEAQ (reference sequence). The CDR3 is made up of 12 amino acids. DNA of the CDR3: TGTTCCAGCTCCGGTGGGGCTGAAAAACTGTTTTTT. This translates into CSSSGGAEKLFF.

The V call is TRBV29-1, the J call TRBJ2-1, with 9 bases fitting TRBD1. The germline gives CDR1 SQVTM, CDR2 ANQGSEA. There are 14 residues in the CDR3. The V segment lost 7 bases and the J segment 6 bases; nucleotides outside the gene matches: 10. The CDR3 DNA reads as TGCAGCGCGGCCCTGGGGACAGGGAGCAATGAGCAGTTCTTC. This encodes CSAALGTGSNEQFF.

The chain has TRBV21-1 and TRBJ2-1; the table names TRBD2, a call not compared with the DNA. TRBV21-1 constitutes a pseudogene. The length of the CDR3 is 19 residues. Here the CDR3 reads CASSKDTLGRLAPYNEQFF. The CDR3 DNA follows: TGTGCCAGCAGCAAAGACACTCTAGGGAGATTAGCGCCCTACAATGAGCAGTTCTTC.

The chain combines TRBV7-2 with TRBJ2-6; 9 bases fit TRBD1. CDR3 length equals 18 residues. Looked up from germline, CDR1 is SGHTA and CDR2 is FQGNSA. V dropped 6 bases and J dropped 0; count of bases not matched to a gene: 9. The CDR3 protein is CASRGQGHLSSGANVLTF. CDR3 DNA sequence: TGTGCCAGCAGAGGACAGGGGCATCTTTCCTCTGGGGCCAACGTCCTGACTTTC.

This clone was observed a single time. The J gene is TRBJ1-2, the V gene TRBV10-2; maybe TRBD1 (5 bases). The CDR3 has 13 amino acids. Trimming pared 6 bases from V and 3 bases from J, leaving 11 bases between. Germline loops: CDR1 WSHSY, CDR2 SAAADI. CDR3 DNA: TGCGCCAGCAGCAGACAGATCGACTATGGCTACACCTTC. It yields the protein CASSRQIDYGYTF.

This chain uses TRBV28 with TRBJ2-7, with D unresolved. The germline V gene has CDR1 MDHEN and CDR2 SYDVKM. CDR3 length: 11 amino acids. CDR3 loop: CAASTVYEQYF. The CDR3 DNA reads TGTGCTGCCTCCACGGTCTACGAGCAGTACTTC.

A few counts support this clone. The rearrangement uses TRBV10-2 and TRBJ1-1; D is unclear. The CDR3 is 13 residues long. Germline-derived CDR1 and CDR2 are WSHSY and SAAADI. Trimming stripped 8 bases from V and 2 bases from J, with 12 bases between. The DNA of the CDR3 is TGCGCCAGCTCTTCCGGAGGCAACACTGAAGCTTTCTTT. Amino acid sequence: CASSSGGNTEAFF.

Worth noting for this clone: Compared with germline, one end of the junction differs, possibly owing to a read error. The chain couples TRBV7-7 to TRBJ1-1; no clear D. CDR3 length: 13 residues. Germline values: CDR1 SSHAT, CDR2 FNYEAQ (reference sequence). The CDR3 DNA is TGTGCTAGCAGCTTTTGGGCGAACACTGAAGCTTTCTTT. Its translation is CASSFWANTEAFF. Combining the CDR3 with reference TRBV7-7 and TRBJ1-1 gives the whole variable domain GAGVSQSPRYKVTKRGQDVTLRCDPISSHATLYWYQQALGQGPEFLTYFNYEAQPDKSGLPSDRFSAERPEGSISTLTIQRTEQRDSAMYRCASSFWANTEAFFGQGTRLTVV.

The chain recombines TRBV29-1 with TRBJ2-2; TRBD1 agrees at 11 bases. The CDR3 is 13 amino acids. Looked up from germline, CDR1 is SQVTM and CDR2 is ANQGSEA. J was trimmed by 8 bases and V by 7 bases; bases with no gene match: 6. CDR3 sequence reads: CSGRGQGVGELFF. DNA for the CDR3: TGCAGCGGTAGGGGACAGGGGGTAGGGGAGCTGTTTTTT.

This chain connects TRBV7-3 to TRBJ2-3; D gene ambiguous. The CDR3 contains 13 residues. Germline V gene lookup returns CDR1 SGHTA and CDR2 FQGTGA. Deletions cut 4 bases from V and 4 bases from J, with 9 bases between. CDR3 nucleotides: TGTGCCAGCAGCTCCCAGGCGTCAGATACGCAGTATTTT. As protein: CASSSQASDTQYF.

This clone was observed a few times. CDR3 in amino acids: CASRSYDERAGELFF. The DNA for the CDR3 is TGTGCCAGCAGGAGTTATGACGAGCGGGCCGGGGAGCTGTTTTTT. The chain has TRBV6-6 and TRBJ2-2; D may be TRBD2 (6 bases). V was trimmed by 6 bases and J by 6 bases, leaving 17 bases between them. The CDR3 has 15 residues. The germline V gene has CDR1 MNHNY and CDR2 SVGAGI (reference sequence).

V is TRBV6-1 and J is TRBJ1-2; D is unclear. Trimming removed 9 bases at V and 8 bases at J, with 13 bases between. There are 11 residues in the CDR3. From germline, CDR1 is MNHNS and CDR2 SASEGT. CDR3 protein: CASTYSGGYTF. CDR3 sequence (DNA): TGTGCCAGTACGTACTCAGGCGGCTACACCTTC.

The chain uses TRBV19 and TRBJ2-7; 7 positions match TRBD1. The CDR3 runs to 12 residues. V trimming: 8 bases; J trimming: 2 bases; junction bases outside the gene matches: 3. CDR1 is LNHDA, CDR2 SQIVND, per germline (reference sequence). Here the CDR3 reads CASGRGPYEQYF. CDR3 nucleotides: TGTGCCAGTGGTAGGGGGCCCTACGAGCAGTACTTC.

The rearrangement links TRBV2 to TRBJ1-4; 8 positions agree with TRBD1. This CDR3 comprises 15 residues. V was pared by 4 bases and J by 4 bases, with 5 bases of the junction left unmatched. CDR1 SNHLY and CDR2 FYNNEI come from the germline V gene. The CDR3 region has the DNA TGTGCCAGCAGTGTAAGGACAGGGCGTAATGAAAAACTGTTTTTT. Amino acids: CASSVRTGRNEKLFF. The variable domain in full, completed from reference TRBV2 and TRBJ1-4, reads EPEVTQTPSHQVTQMGQEVILRCVPISNHLYFYWYRQILGQKVEFLVSFYNNEISEKSEIFDDQFSVERPDGSNFTLKIRSTKLEDSAMYFCASSVRTGRNEKLFFGSGTQLSVL.

The rearrangement uses TRBV18 and TRBJ2-7, with 7 bases aligning to TRBD2. Germline lookup yields CDR1 KGHSH and CDR2 LQKENI. The CDR3 covers 13 residues. With 6 bases clipped from V and 0 bases from J, the junction kept 2 bases outside the gene matches. Written as DNA, the CDR3 is TGTGCCAGCTCGGGGGGGGGCTCCTACGAGCAGTACTTC. The encoded protein is CASSGGGSYEQYF.